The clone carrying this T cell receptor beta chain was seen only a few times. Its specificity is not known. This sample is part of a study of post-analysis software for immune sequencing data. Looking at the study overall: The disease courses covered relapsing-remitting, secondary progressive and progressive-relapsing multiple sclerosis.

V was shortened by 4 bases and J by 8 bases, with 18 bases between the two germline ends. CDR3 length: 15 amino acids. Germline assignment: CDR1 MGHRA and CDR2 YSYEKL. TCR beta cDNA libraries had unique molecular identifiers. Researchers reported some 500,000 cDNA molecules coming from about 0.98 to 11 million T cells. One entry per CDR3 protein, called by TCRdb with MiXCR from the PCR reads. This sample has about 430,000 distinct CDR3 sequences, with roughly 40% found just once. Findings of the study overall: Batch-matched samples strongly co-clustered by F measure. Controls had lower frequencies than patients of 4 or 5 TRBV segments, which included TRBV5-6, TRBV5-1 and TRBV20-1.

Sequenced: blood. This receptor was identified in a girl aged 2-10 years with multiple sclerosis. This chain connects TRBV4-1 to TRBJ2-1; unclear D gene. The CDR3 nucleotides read TGCGCCAGCAGCCCTCAGGTCCTAATTGAGGATGAGCAGTTCTTC. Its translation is CASSPQVLIEDEQFF.